Included here is one TCR beta chain sequence, with context. Clones were sequenced by immunoSEQ multiplex PCR, and TCRdb holds only the in-frame ones, with some missing. The profile covers about 84,000 clones, with 89% appearing a single time and 0.15% to 0.2% taken by the ten largest. The entry originates in a study of OX40 agonist ivuxolimab in advanced cancers. This CDR3 is built from 16 residues. CDR1 and CDR2 from the germline V gene are LNHDA and SQIVND (reference sequence). J gave up 4 bases and V 7 bases, and 10 bases lay outside the gene matches. The rearrangement uses TRBV19 and TRBJ2-1, with 10 nucleotides matching TRBD2. This specimen was CD4+ or CD8+ T cells sorted from blood, taken in a trial of the OX40 agonist ivuxolimab. The receptor was derived from an adult with an advanced solid tumor such as melanoma, head and neck, liver or kidney cancer. The CDR3 nucleotides read TGTGCCAGTAATACACCGGGACTAGCGCGATACAATGAGCAGTTCTTC. As protein: CASNTPGLARYNEQFF.